The rows below give T cell receptor beta chains drawn from one sample of a study of blood T cell repertoires in COVID-19. TCRdb's copy holds only in-frame clones and misses some; the assay was immunoSEQ multiplex PCR. Of about 220,000 clones in the sample, 70% to 90% are singletons; the top ten hold roughly 2.8%. Sequenced: peripheral blood. These receptor sequences come from a man aged 50 to 59 who had recovered from COVID-19. CDR3s include the opening cysteine and the closing phenylalanine or tryptophan. The D gene is left open where the match is weak. Clone size is shown for a subset of rows, as once, few, many or a class of expanded clone.

size | J | V | D | CDR3 | DNA
NA | TRBJ1-3 | TRBV19 | NA | CASSIKRSSGNTIYF | TGTGCCAGTAGTATAAAGCGGAGCTCTGGAAACACCATATATTTT
NA | TRBJ2-5 | TRBV7-2 | TRBD2 | CASSLRIRSGSQETQYF | TGTGCCAGCAGCTTAAGAATACGTAGCGGGAGCCAAGAGACCCAGTACTTC
NA | TRBJ2-3 | TRBV5-6 | TRBD2 | CASSLGTSGITDTQYF | TGTGCCAGCAGCTTGGGGACTAGCGGTATCACAGATACGCAGTATTTT
NA | TRBJ2-1 | TRBV5-4 | NA | CASSLRAYNEQFF | TGTGCCAGCAGCCTTCGGGCCTACAATGAGCAGTTCTTC
NA | TRBJ2-3 | TRBV6-5 | NA | CASKTGTFPDTQYF | TGTGCCAGCAAAACCGGGACTTTCCCAGATACGCAGTATTTT
NA | TRBJ2-1 | TRBV3-1/TRBV3-2 | NA | CASSQVSVSNEQFF | TGTGCCAGCAGCCAAGTTTCGGTTAGCAATGAGCAGTTCTTC
NA | TRBJ2-5 | TRBV4-1 | NA | CASSQDGLARGKETQYF | TGCGCCAGCAGCCAAGACGGGCTAGCGAGAGGCAAAGAGACCCAGTACTTC
NA | TRBJ1-4 | TRBV19 | TRBD1 | CASSKDRDGNEKLFF | TGTGCCAGTAGTAAAGACAGGGATGGGAATGAAAAACTGTTTTTT
once | TRBJ1-5 | TRBV30 | NA | CAWNRGGDQPQHF | TGTGCCTGGAATAGGGGCGGCGATCAGCCCCAGCATTTT
few | TRBJ1-1 | TRBV6-6 | NA | CASSYGSLNTEAFF | TGTGCCAGCAGTTACGGGAGCCTGAACACTGAAGCTTTCTTT
NA | TRBJ2-7 | TRBV5-8 | NA | CASSSGTMNSYEQYF | TGTGCCAGCAGCTCCGGGACAATGAACTCCTACGAGCAGTACTTC
NA | TRBJ2-5 | TRBV28 | TRBD2 | CASSRSGGGRVTQYF | TGTGCCAGCAGCCGATCCGGGGGGGGGCGCGTGACCCAGTACTTC
once | TRBJ2-4 | TRBV11-3 | TRBD1 | CASSRGQGLNIQYF | TGTGCCAGCAGCCGGGGACAGGGCCTTAACATTCAGTACTTC
NA | TRBJ2-3 | TRBV7-8 | NA | CASTPYQSLTDTQYF | TGTGCCAGCACTCCTTATCAGTCCCTCACAGATACGCAGTATTTT
NA | TRBJ1-1 | TRBV18 | TRBD1 | CASSQTGAGAFF | TGTGCCAGCTCGCAGACAGGGGCTGGAGCTTTCTTT
NA | TRBJ2-3 | TRBV28 | TRBD2 | CASSWPVVAGGPRDTQYF | TGTGCCAGCAGTTGGCCCGTGGTAGCGGGAGGGCCGAGAGATACGCAGTATTTT
NA | TRBJ1-1 | TRBV5-5 | NA | CASSLALRDTEAFF | TGTGCCAGCAGCTTGGCCCTCAGGGACACTGAAGCTTTCTTT